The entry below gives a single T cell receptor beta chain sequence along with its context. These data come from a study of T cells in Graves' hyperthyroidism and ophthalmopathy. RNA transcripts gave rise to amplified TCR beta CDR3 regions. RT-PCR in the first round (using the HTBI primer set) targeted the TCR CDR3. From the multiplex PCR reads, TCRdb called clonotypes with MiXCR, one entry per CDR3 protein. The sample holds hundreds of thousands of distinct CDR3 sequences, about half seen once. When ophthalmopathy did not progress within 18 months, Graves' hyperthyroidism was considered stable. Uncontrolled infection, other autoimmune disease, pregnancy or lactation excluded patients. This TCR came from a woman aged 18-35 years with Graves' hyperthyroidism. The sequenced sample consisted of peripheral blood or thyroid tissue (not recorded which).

This CDR3 reads CASSGTEDQPQHF. The CDR3, as DNA: TGTGCCAGCAGTGGGACAGAAGATCAGCCCCAGCATTTT. V is TRBV2 and J is TRBJ1-5; possibly TRBD1 for D (6 bases). The germline gives CDR1 SNHLY, CDR2 FYNNEI. The CDR3 totals 13 residues. Trimming pared 4 bases from V and 5 bases from J, leaving 9 bases between. Combining the CDR3 with reference TRBV2 and TRBJ1-5 gives the whole variable domain EPEVTQTPSHQVTQMGQEVILRCVPISNHLYFYWYRQILGQKVEFLVSFYNNEISEKSEIFDDQFSVERPDGSNFTLKIRSTKLEDSAMYFCASSGTEDQPQHFGDGTRLSIL.